This T cell receptor (beta chain) was observed in a study of T-cell memory formation after mild COVID-19. At the level of the study: In these data, TCR clusters were largely donor specific. Study conclusions and caveats: Contracting clones, day 15 to 85, had balanced CD4/CD8, and later expanders favored CD4+. Pre-infection memory showed some responding clones, and this suggested that cross-reactive memory joined.

A remark on this clonotype: What it recognizes is unknown.

Germline V gives CDR1 LNHNV, CDR2 YYDKDF (reference sequence). The CDR3 has 17 amino acids. The V end lost 0 bases, the J end lost 2 bases, and 11 bases lay between the germline ends. TCRdb passed the 5' RACE reads through MiXCR, listing each CDR3 protein once. The sample has 150,000 to 200,000 distinct CDR3 sequences, roughly 10% seen once. V usage is TRBV15 and J usage is TRBJ1-6; D ambiguous. Sequencing used PBMCs or a T cell subset sorted from them (not recorded which). The sequence was obtained from a man younger than 30 who had mild COVID-19 (a few samples of this study predate the infection). Cell type and time point are not known. The CDR3 loop reads CATSRDLPRTYNSPLHF. The CDR3 nucleotides are TGTGCCACCAGCAGAGATCTACCACGGACCTATAATTCACCCCTCCACTTT.